This T cell receptor beta chain derives from a study of regulatory T cells in long-lasting Graves disease. Time point of the sample: persistent/refractory GD, antithyroid drugs over 5 years with positive TRAb. Extracted RNA from PBMCs served as the source of the TCR library. TCR beta libraries were built with iRepertoire HTBI primers and Arm-PCR of CDR3 regions. Each CDR3 protein gets one entry after TCRdb re-called the multiplex PCR reads with MiXCR. The sample comprises over 350,000 distinct CDR3 sequences, less than 25% of which are singletons, and roughly 20% rests with the top ten. CDR1 is DFQATT, CDR2 SNEGSKA, per germline (reference sequence). V was cut by 0 bases and J by 1 base, with 21 bases left in between. This CDR3 region has 18 residues.

Sequenced here: peripheral blood mononuclear cells (PBMCs), sampled when the disease was refractory, from a patient treated with antithyroid drugs. The rearrangement links TRBV20-1 to TRBJ1-1; D possibly corresponds to TRBD1 (6 bases). This receptor was identified in a female donor with Graves disease. The CDR3 DNA follows: TGCAGTGCTAGAGATGAAGGGGGGGCAATCGGTTGGAACACTGAAGCTTTCTTT. It translates to CSARDEGGAIGWNTEAFF.